The 27 T cell receptor beta chains below come from one sample, sequenced in a study of early T cells in non-severe SARS-CoV-2 infection. TCRdb analysed the 5' RACE reads with MiXCR anew, one entry per CDR3 protein. The sample carries about 70,000 distinct CDR3 sequences, about 14% recorded once. This specimen was whole blood, taken at baseline. The receptors originated from an adult who was a healthcare worker with PCR-confirmed SARS-CoV-2 infection or an uninfected control (not recorded which).

V is TRBV28 and J is TRBJ1-5; 7 nucleotides line up with TRBD1. The junction had 8 bases not matched to a gene; V was cut back by 7 bases and J by 8 bases. The CDR3 covers 13 residues. In germline, CDR1 is MDHEN, CDR2 SYDVKM. CDR3 sequence: CASTPGQRKPQHF. In DNA form, the CDR3 reads TGTGCCAGCACTCCGGGACAGCGAAAGCCCCAGCATTTT.

This clonotype was counted ten times or more. V is TRBV7-3 and J is TRBJ2-1; 7 positions match TRBD1. The CDR3 is 13 amino acids. Germline V gene data show CDR1 as SGHTA and CDR2 as FQGTGA. The V segment lost 2 bases and the J segment 10 bases; nucleotides outside the gene matches: 5. The CDR3 spells CASSLVDRDEQFF. The CDR3 DNA reads TGTGCCAGCAGCTTAGTCGACAGGGACGAGCAGTTCTTC.

The rearrangement links TRBV5-1 to TRBJ2-1, with D tentatively TRBD1 or TRBD2 (5 bases each). CDR3 length: 14 residues. The germline V gene has CDR1 SGHRS and CDR2 YFSETQ. V was clipped by 10 bases and J by 6 bases, with 20 bases between them. CDR3 sequence reads: CASQPGPESNEQFF. As DNA, the CDR3 is TGCGCCTCCCAACCGGGACCCGAGAGCAATGAGCAGTTCTTC.

There are a few counts of this clonotype. This chain links TRBV19 with TRBJ2-2, with a weak D call TRBD2 (5 bases). From germline, CDR1 is LNHDA and CDR2 SQIVND (reference sequence). This CDR3 is built from 13 residues. This chain's CDR3 is CAAAMRDTGELFF. CDR3 in DNA: TGTGCTGCTGCGATGAGGGATACCGGGGAGCTGTTTTTT. Together with reference TRBV19 and TRBJ2-2, the CDR3 gives the full variable domain: DGGITQSPKYLFRKEGQNVTLSCEQNLNHDAMYWYRQDPGQGLRLIYYSQIVNDFQKGDIAEGYSVSREKKESFPLTVTSAQKNPTAFYLCAAAMRDTGELFFGEGSRLTVL.

This clonotype has a single count. This sequence joins TRBV24-1 and TRBJ2-1; D unresolved. This CDR3 contains 16 residues. V was clipped by 3 bases and J by 5 bases, with 16 bases between them. Germline CDR1 is KGHDR and CDR2 is SFDVKD. For the CDR3, the DNA is TGTGCCACCAGTGATCCCGATGGCGGCGATAACAATGAGCAGTTCTTC. This codes for CATSDPDGGDNNEQFF.

This clonotype was found a few times. V and J are TRBV15 and TRBJ2-1; tentative D call: TRBD1 (6 bases). CDR1 and CDR2 from the germline V gene are LNHNV and YYDKDF (reference sequence). Trimming stripped 1 base from V and 5 bases from J, with 15 bases between. The CDR3 length is 16 residues. In nucleotides, the CDR3 is TGTGCCACCAGCAGAGCCAGGGGCGGAAGTGACAATGAGCAGTTCTTC. The encoded protein is CATSRARGGSDNEQFF.

The table lists this clonotype with a few counts. The rearrangement links TRBV18 to TRBJ1-1; TRBD1 matches at 10 bases. Losses at the gene ends were 3 bases for V and 4 bases for J; bases not matched to a gene: 11. This CDR3 has 17 amino acids. CDR1 is KGHSH, CDR2 LQKENI, per germline. The CDR3 DNA is TGTGCCAGCTCACCGAAGGGGACAGGGGTAGTTGGCACTGAAGCTTTCTTT. Its protein is CASSPKGTGVVGTEAFF. Together with reference TRBV18 and TRBJ1-1, the CDR3 gives the full variable domain: NAGVMQNPRHLVRRRGQEARLRCSPMKGHSHVYWYRQLPEEGLKFMVYLQKENIIDESGMPKERFSAEFPKEGPSILRIQQVVRGDSAAYFCASSPKGTGVVGTEAFFGQGTRLTVV.

This clonotype was seen ten or more times. The CDR3 reads CASSSTGKGLNEQFF. The CDR3 DNA sequence: TGTGCCAGCAGTTCCACAGGGAAGGGGCTCAATGAGCAGTTCTTC. The chain employs TRBV6-5 and TRBJ2-1, with D possibly TRBD1 on 6 matching bases. CDR1 is MNHEY, CDR2 SVGAGI, per germline. CDR3 length equals 15 residues. V lost 4 bases, J lost 6 bases, and 16 bases lay in between.

This chain joins TRBV20-1 and TRBJ2-7, with TRBD2 matching 9 bases. There are 14 residues in the CDR3. V gave up 2 bases and J gave up 5 bases; unmatched junction bases: 7. The germline V gene has CDR1 DFQATT and CDR2 SNEGSKA (reference sequence). For the CDR3, the DNA is TGCAGTGCTAGAAGGACTAGCGAATGGAACGAGCAGTACTTC. Translated: CSARRTSEWNEQYF.

This clonotype came up a few times. The chain has TRBV28 and TRBJ2-7; D might be TRBD1 (6 bases). Germline assignment: CDR1 MDHEN and CDR2 SYDVKM. The V end was cut by 2 bases, the J end by 2 bases, with 10 bases between. The CDR3 has 14 amino acids. The chain's CDR3 is CASSLRQVTYEQYF. In nucleotides, the CDR3 is TGTGCCAGCAGTTTACGACAGGTTACCTACGAGCAGTACTTC.

In its sample, this clonotype was seen many times. This chain connects TRBV12-3 or TRBV12-4 to TRBJ1-1; D gene uncertain. There are 12 residues in the CDR3. CDR3 bases: TGTGCTTCCCGCGAAGGGAACACTGAAGCTTTCTTT. As protein: CASREGNTEAFF.

This clonotype turned up a few times. This chain links TRBV7-9 with TRBJ2-7; the match to TRBD1 covers 8 bases. Germline V gene sequence: CDR1 SEHNR, CDR2 FQNEAQ (reference sequence). V gave up 4 bases and J gave up 2 bases; unmatched junction bases: 10. This CDR3 is 16 amino acids long. Here the CDR3 reads CASSSYDGTGTYEQYF. The CDR3 DNA is TGTGCCAGCAGCTCCTACGACGGGACAGGAACCTACGAGCAGTACTTC. Full variable domain (rest looked up from reference TRBV7-9 and TRBJ2-7): DTGVSQNPRHKITKRGQNVTFRCDPISEHNRLYWYRQTLGQGPEFLTYFQNEAQLEKSRLLSDRFSAERPKGSFSTLEIQRTEQGDSAMYLCASSSYDGTGTYEQYFGPGTRLTVT.

This clonotype was seen at least ten times. The gene calls are TRBV7-6 and TRBJ2-2; D is tentatively TRBD1 or TRBD2 (5 bases each). Looked up from germline, CDR1 is SGHVS and CDR2 is FNYEAQ. V shed 3 bases and J shed 2 bases, with 10 bases lying between them. The CDR3 runs to 15 residues. Here the CDR3 reads CASSFGRGNTGELFF. The CDR3 nucleotides are TGTGCCAGCAGCTTTGGTCGGGGCAACACCGGGGAGCTGTTTTTT. Drawing the rest from reference TRBV7-6 and TRBJ2-2, the complete variable domain is GAGVSQSPRYKVTKRGQDVALRCDPISGHVSLYWYRQALGQGPEFLTYFNYEAQQDKSGLPNDRFSAERPEGSISTLTIQRTEQRDSAMYRCASSFGRGNTGELFFGEGSRLTVL.

This clonotype occurred many times. The V gene is TRBV7-3, the J gene TRBJ2-7; D remains unclear. This CDR3 is 12 amino acids long. The V end lost 5 bases, the J end lost 6 bases, and 11 bases lay between the germline ends. Germline CDR1 and CDR2: SGHTA and FQGTGA. CDR3 coding DNA: TGTGCCAGCAGCGGTCCGTCGGGCGAGCAGTACTTC. This encodes CASSGPSGEQYF.

This clonotype occurred many times. This sequence joins TRBV28 and TRBJ2-7; no clear D gene. This CDR3 comprises 11 residues. V gave up 6 bases and J gave up 4 bases, with 7 bases separating them. The germline V gene encodes CDR1 MDHEN and CDR2 SYDVKM. CDR3 residues: CASRVNYEQYF. The DNA for the CDR3 is TGTGCCAGCAGAGTGAATTACGAGCAGTACTTC.

This clonotype was seen a few times. The chain uses TRBV20-1 and TRBJ2-2; D is perhaps TRBD1 (5 bases). Between the trimmed V and J ends, which lost 0 bases and 8 bases, there was a span of 19 bases. Per the germline V gene, CDR1 is DFQATT and CDR2 is SNEGSKA (reference sequence). CDR3 size: 16 residues. CDR3 amino acids: CSARDLRQFVRGELFF. In nucleotides, the CDR3 is TGCAGTGCTAGAGATCTCCGACAGTTTGTTAGGGGGGAGCTGTTTTTT.

The CDR3 loop is CASSPRSSFGYTF. The CDR3 DNA follows: TGTGCCAGCAGCCCCAGATCCTCCTTCGGCTACACCTTC. This chain uses TRBV27 with TRBJ1-2; no firm D call. Germline CDR1 reads MNHEY; CDR2 reads SMNVEV (reference sequence). V gave up 6 bases and J gave up 8 bases, with 16 bases separating them. The CDR3 spans 13 residues.

This chain uses TRBV18 with TRBJ2-3, with 7 bases fitting TRBD2. Per germline, CDR1 KGHSH and CDR2 LQKENI. This CDR3 region has 14 residues. Trimming took 3 bases from V and 5 from J; bases not matched to a gene: 5. The CDR3 spells CASSPTSIGDTQYF. The DNA of the CDR3 is TGTGCCAGCTCACCGACTAGCATCGGAGATACGCAGTATTTT.

The chain is built from TRBV5-4 and TRBJ2-2, with 7 nucleotides matching TRBD2. Germline CDR1 SGHNT, CDR2 YYREEE (reference sequence). J lost 5 bases, V lost 3 bases, and 13 bases had no gene match. CDR3 length: 17 amino acids. CDR3 nucleotide sequence: TGTGCCAGCAGCTCCCGACTCCTAGCGGAAACAACCGGGGAGCTGTTTTTT. Translating gives CASSSRLLAETTGELFF.

This clonotype was found a few times. CDR3 region: CSVKRNTGELFF. The DNA for the CDR3 is TGCAGTGTTAAGCGGAACACCGGGGAGCTGTTTTTT. This chain joins TRBV20-1 and TRBJ2-2; unclear D gene. The germline gives CDR1 DFQATT, CDR2 SNEGSKA (reference sequence). The CDR3 contains 12 residues. V was shortened by 7 bases and J by 1 base, with 7 bases between the two germline ends.

This clonotype was recorded at least ten times. V is TRBV9 and J is TRBJ2-3; D remains unclear. There are 12 residues in the CDR3. From germline, CDR1 is SGDLS and CDR2 YYNGEE. Trimming shortened V by 4 bases and J by 7 bases, and 10 bases separated the two germline ends. The DNA for the CDR3 is TGTGCCAGCAGCCCGCACGAGAATACGCAGTATTTT. Its protein product is CASSPHENTQYF.

At least ten counts were recorded for this clonotype. The V gene is TRBV24-1, the J gene TRBJ1-1, with a weak D call TRBD1 (6 bases). CDR1 and CDR2 (germline): KGHDR, SFDVKD. The CDR3 spans 16 residues. Trimming removed 2 bases at V and 4 bases at J, with 16 bases between. The DNA of the CDR3 is TGTGCCACCAGTGATTCTGGAGGGGGAGATGGCACTGAAGCTTTCTTT. Translation: CATSDSGGGDGTEAFF.

The chain employs TRBV20-1 and TRBJ2-3, with D possibly being TRBD2 (6 bases). Trimming shortened V by 6 bases and J by 5 bases, and 6 bases separated the two germline ends. The CDR3 spans 10 residues. Germline V gene sequence: CDR1 DFQATT, CDR2 SNEGSKA (reference sequence). The CDR3 loop reads CSAREDTQYF. CDR3 DNA sequence: TGCAGTGCGCGGGAAGATACGCAGTATTTT.

The sample holds many counts of this clonotype. The chain recombines TRBV5-1 with TRBJ2-7; the match to TRBD1 covers 8 bases. The CDR3 covers 15 residues. Germline V CDR1 and CDR2: SGHRS, YFSETQ. J was trimmed by 1 base and V by 4 bases; bases with no gene match: 7. The CDR3 bases are TGCGCCAGCAGCCCCCAGGGGGCTGCTTCCTACGAGCAGTACTTC. This sequence encodes CASSPQGAASYEQYF.

The genes are TRBV7-8 and TRBJ2-3; TRBD2 might be the D (5 bases). V was trimmed by 3 bases and J by 2 bases, leaving 21 bases between them. CDR3 length: 18 amino acids. Germline V CDR1 and CDR2: SGHVS, FQNEAQ. The CDR3 DNA sequence: TGTGCCAGCAGCTTGCCCCGGGGAAGGTTCTTATCCACAGATACGCAGTATTTT. Translating gives CASSLPRGRFLSTDTQYF.

The V gene is TRBV12-3 or TRBV12-4, the J gene TRBJ2-1, with 8 bases that match TRBD2. The ends lost 5 bases at V and 5 bases at J; junction bases unmatched: 17. CDR3 length equals 18 residues. CDR3 protein: CASSALAGRTRRNNEQFF. DNA for the CDR3: TGTGCCAGCAGTGCTTTAGCGGGACGGACCCGTAGGAACAATGAGCAGTTCTTC.

This clonotype was observed many times. The CDR3, as DNA: TGTGCCTGGAGACCCCCAGGGAACTATGGCTACACCTTC. This translates into CAWRPPGNYGYTF. V gene TRBV30 combines with J gene TRBJ1-2, with D possibly matching TRBD1 (5 bases). Trimming took 3 bases from V and 2 from J, leaving 10 bases between them. CDR1 and CDR2 (germline): GTSNPN, SVGIG (reference sequence). The CDR3 spans 13 residues.